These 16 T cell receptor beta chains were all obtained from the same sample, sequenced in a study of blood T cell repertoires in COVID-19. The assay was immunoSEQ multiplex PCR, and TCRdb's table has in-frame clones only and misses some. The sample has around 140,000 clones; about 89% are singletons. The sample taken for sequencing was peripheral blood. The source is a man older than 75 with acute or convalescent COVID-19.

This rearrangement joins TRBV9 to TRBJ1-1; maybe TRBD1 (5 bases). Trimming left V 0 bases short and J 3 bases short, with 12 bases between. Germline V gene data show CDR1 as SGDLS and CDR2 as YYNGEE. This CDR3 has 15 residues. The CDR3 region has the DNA TGTGCCAGCAGCGTAGAGGGCAGGGCCGACACTGAAGCTTTCTTT. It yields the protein CASSVEGRADTEAFF.

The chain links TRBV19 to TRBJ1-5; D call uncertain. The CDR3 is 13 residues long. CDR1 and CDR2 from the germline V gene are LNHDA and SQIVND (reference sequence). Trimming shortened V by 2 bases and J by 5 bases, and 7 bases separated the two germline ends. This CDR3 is CASSIRGDQPQHF. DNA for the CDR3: TGTGCCAGTAGTATACGAGGAGATCAGCCCCAGCATTTT.

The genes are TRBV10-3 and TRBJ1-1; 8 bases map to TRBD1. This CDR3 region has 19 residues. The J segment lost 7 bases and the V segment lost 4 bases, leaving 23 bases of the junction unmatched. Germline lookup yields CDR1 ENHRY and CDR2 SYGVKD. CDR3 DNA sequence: TGTGCCATCAGTGCAACTCTCCGTCCAGGGACAGGTGATTTCGGTGAAGCTTTCTTT. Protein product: CAISATLRPGTGDFGEAFF.

CDR3 sequence (DNA): TGTGCCAGCAAGCGGTCTGGAGCGGGAGCATCGAATGAGCAGTTCTTC. Protein: CASKRSGAGASNEQFF. The chain combines TRBV5-6 with TRBJ2-1, with 8 bases lining up with TRBD2. Per germline, CDR1 SGHDT and CDR2 YYEEEE. With V trimmed by 6 bases and J by 7 bases, 15 bases remained unmatched. The CDR3 totals 16 residues.

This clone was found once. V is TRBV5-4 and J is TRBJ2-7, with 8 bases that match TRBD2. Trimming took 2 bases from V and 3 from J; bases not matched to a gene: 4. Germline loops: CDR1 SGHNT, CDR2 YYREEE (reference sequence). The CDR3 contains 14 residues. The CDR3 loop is CASSLAGVLYEQYF. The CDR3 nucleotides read TGTGCCAGCAGCTTAGCGGGAGTTCTCTACGAGCAGTACTTC. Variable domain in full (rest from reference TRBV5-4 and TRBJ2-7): ETGVTQSPTHLIKTRGQQVTLRCSSQSGHNTVSWYQQALGQGPQFIFQYYREEENGRGNFPPRFSGLQFPNYSSELNVNALELDDSALYLCASSLAGVLYEQYFGPGTRLTVT.

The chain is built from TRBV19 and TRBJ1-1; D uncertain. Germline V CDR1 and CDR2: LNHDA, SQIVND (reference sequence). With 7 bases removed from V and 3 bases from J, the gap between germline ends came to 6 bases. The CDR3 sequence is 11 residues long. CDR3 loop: CASILDTEAFF. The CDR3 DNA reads TGTGCCAGTATCCTCGACACTGAAGCTTTCTTT.

Written as DNA, the CDR3 is TGTGCCAGCAGTGAAGTTGCAGACACAGATACGCAGTATTTT. This encodes CASSEVADTDTQYF. V is TRBV6-1 and J is TRBJ2-3; D gene ambiguous. Trimming took off 1 base at V and 2 bases at J, with 7 bases between the two ends. The CDR3 spans 14 residues. Germline V gene lookup returns CDR1 MNHNS and CDR2 SASEGT.

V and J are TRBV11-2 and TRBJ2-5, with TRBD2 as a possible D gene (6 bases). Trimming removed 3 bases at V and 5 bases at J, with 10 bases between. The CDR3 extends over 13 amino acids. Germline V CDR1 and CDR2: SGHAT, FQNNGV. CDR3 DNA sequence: TGTGCCAGCAGCTTGGAGGGCCGCGAGACCCAGTACTTC. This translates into CASSLEGRETQYF. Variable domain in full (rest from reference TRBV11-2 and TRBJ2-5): EAGVAQSPRYKIIEKRQSVAFWCNPISGHATLYWYQQILGQGPKLLIQFQNNGVVDDSQLPKDRFSAERLKGVDSTLKIQPAKLEDSAVYLCASSLEGRETQYFGPGTRLLVL.

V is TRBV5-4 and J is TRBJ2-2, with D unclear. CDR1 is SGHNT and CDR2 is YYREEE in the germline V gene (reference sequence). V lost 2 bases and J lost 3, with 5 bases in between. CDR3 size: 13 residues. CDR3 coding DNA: TGTGCCAGCAGCTTTGTAGACACCGGGGAGCTGTTTTTT. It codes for CASSFVDTGELFF.

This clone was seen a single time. The CDR3 spells CASSLLWGLGTLQGGYQETQYF. Here the CDR3 DNA reads TGTGCCAGCAGTTTATTGTGGGGTTTGGGGACCCTACAGGGGGGGTACCAAGAGACCCAGTACTTC. This chain joins TRBV28 and TRBJ2-5, with D possibly matching TRBD1 (8 bases). Trimming left V 1 base short and J 0 bases short, with 30 bases between. This CDR3 is 22 amino acids long. Germline CDR1 MDHEN, CDR2 SYDVKM.

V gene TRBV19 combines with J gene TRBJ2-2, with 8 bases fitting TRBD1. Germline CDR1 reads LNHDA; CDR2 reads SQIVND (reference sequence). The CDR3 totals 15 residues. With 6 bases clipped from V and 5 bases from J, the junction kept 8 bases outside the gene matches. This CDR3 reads CASRPQGAGTGELFF. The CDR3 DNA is TGTGCCAGTAGGCCGCAGGGGGCCGGGACCGGGGAGCTGTTTTTT.

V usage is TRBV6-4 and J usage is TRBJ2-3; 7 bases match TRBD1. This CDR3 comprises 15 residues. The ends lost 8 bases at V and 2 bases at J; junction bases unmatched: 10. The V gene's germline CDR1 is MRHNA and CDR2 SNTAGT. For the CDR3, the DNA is TGTGCCAGCCGTACCCAAGGGACAGCCACAGATACGCAGTATTTT. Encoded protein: CASRTQGTATDTQYF.

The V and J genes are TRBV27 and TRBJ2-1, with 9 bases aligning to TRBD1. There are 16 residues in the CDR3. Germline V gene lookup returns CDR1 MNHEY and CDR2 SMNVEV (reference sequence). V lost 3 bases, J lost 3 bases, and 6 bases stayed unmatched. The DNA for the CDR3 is TGTGCCAGCAGTTTGCGACAGGGGGGTCTCTACAATGAGCAGTTCTTC. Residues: CASSLRQGGLYNEQFF.

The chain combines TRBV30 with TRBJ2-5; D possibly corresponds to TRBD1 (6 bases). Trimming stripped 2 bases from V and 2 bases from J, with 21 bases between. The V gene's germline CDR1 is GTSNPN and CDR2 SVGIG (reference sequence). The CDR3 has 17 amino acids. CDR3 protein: CAWSQWGKDRRQETQYF. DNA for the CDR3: TGTGCCTGGAGTCAATGGGGTAAAGACAGGCGTCAAGAGACCCAGTACTTC. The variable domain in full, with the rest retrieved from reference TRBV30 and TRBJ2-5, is SQTIHQWPATLVQPVGSPLSLECTVEGTSNPNLYWYRQAAGRGLQLLFYSVGIGQISSEVPQNLSASRPQDRQFILSSKKLLLSDSGFYLCAWSQWGKDRRQETQYFGPGTRLLVL.

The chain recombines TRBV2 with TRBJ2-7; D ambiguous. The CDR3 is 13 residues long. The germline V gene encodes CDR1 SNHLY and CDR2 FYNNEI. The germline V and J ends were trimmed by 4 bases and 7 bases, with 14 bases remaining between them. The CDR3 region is CASSGLVNGEQYF. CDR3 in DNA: TGTGCCAGCAGTGGGCTAGTAAATGGTGAGCAGTACTTC.

As DNA, the CDR3 is TGTGCCAGCAGCGGGCATGGTACGCAGTATTTT. It encodes CASSGHGTQYF. V gene TRBV7-3 combines with J gene TRBJ2-3, with D hard to call. The CDR3 totals 11 residues. Trimming cost V 5 bases and J 8 bases, with 8 bases left between them. The germline gives CDR1 SGHTA, CDR2 FQGTGA.